These T cell receptor beta chains were read from a single sample in a study of cytomegalovirus exposure and HLA in healthy donors. Method: immunoSEQ multiplex PCR; TCRdb's copy keeps in-frame clones and lacks some. This sample contains 150,000 to 200,000 clones. Sequenced sample: PBMCs. All receptors come from an older woman in good health and CMV-seronegative. The CDR3 runs from the conserved cysteine through the conserved F or W. The order of the fields is V gene, J gene, D gene, CDR3 DNA, CDR3 protein. D genes are given only for firm matches.

>TRBV4-1|TRBJ2-6|TRBD2
TGCGCCAGCAGCCATAGTGCGGGAGGGCTATCTGGGGCCAACGTCCTGACTTTC
CASSHSAGGLSGANVLTF
>TRBV11-3|TRBJ2-2|TRBD1
TGTGCCAGCAGCTTCAGGGGGAGGAACACCGGGGAGCTGTTTTTT
CASSFRGRNTGELFF
>TRBV15|TRBJ1-1|TRBD1
TGTGCCACCAGCAAGCGACAGGGGAACACTGAAGCTTTCTTT
CATSKRQGNTEAFF
>TRBV9|TRBJ1-1|TRBD1
TGTGCCAGCAGCGCAACGACAGGGAAGGGGGAAGCTTTCTTT
CASSATTGKGEAFF
>TRBV18|TRBJ1-4|TRBD1
TGTGCCAGCTCACCGGGACAGGGGGCGCTTAATGAAAAACTGTTTTTT
CASSPGQGALNEKLFF
>TRBV6-9|TRBJ1-1|-
TGTGCCAGAGTTAGATATGAGGAAGCTTTCTTT
CARVRYEEAFF
>TRBV5-1|TRBJ2-2|-
TGCGCCAGCAGCTCGTCGTTAGGAGGCGGGGAGCTGTTTTTT
CASSSSLGGGELFF
>TRBV14|TRBJ2-3|-
TGTGCCAGCAGCCCCGACCGAGGAGATACGCAGTATTTT
CASSPDRGDTQYF
>TRBV11-3|TRBJ2-3|TRBD1
TGTGCCAGCAGCCCGCGGACAGGGGGCAGGACAGATACGCAGTATTTT
CASSPRTGGRTDTQYF
>TRBV5-6|TRBJ1-1|-
TGTGCCAGCAGCTTGGCCAGGGAAGCTTTCTTT
CASSLAREAFF
>TRBV4-1|TRBJ2-4|TRBD1
TGCGCCAGCAGCCGAGCCGGGACAGGGGGCAGGGGGGTAGCCAAAAACATTCAGTACTTC
CASSRAGTGGRGVAKNIQYF
>TRBV5-1|TRBJ2-7|TRBD2
TGCGCCAGCAGCGTAACTAGCGCCACCTACGAGCAGTACTTC
CASSVTSATYEQYF
>TRBV30|TRBJ1-1|TRBD1
TGTGCCTGTAAGACAGGGCTTAACACTGAAGCTTTCTTT
CACKTGLNTEAFF
>TRBV21-1|TRBJ2-1|-
TGTGCCAGCCCACGGGTCATCTCGTGCAATGAGCAGTTCTTC
CASPRVISCNEQFF
>TRBV5-6|TRBJ1-4|TRBD1
TGTGCCAGCAGCTGGGGGACAGGAATCGAAAAACTGTTTTTT
CASSWGTGIEKLFF
>TRBV5-1|TRBJ2-5|-
TGCGCCAGCAGCTTTGGCGGTCAAGAGACCCAGTACTTC
CASSFGGQETQYF
>TRBV6-1|TRBJ2-7|TRBD1
TGTGCCAGTGGACAGGGGGAGTTGAGGGAGCAGTACTTC
CASGQGELREQYF
>TRBV18|TRBJ2-5|-
TGTGCCAGCTCACCAAATACGGGGCAAGAGACCCAGTACTTC
CASSPNTGQETQYF
>TRBV5-6|TRBJ2-2|-
TGTGCCAGCAGCCCCCCGGCTCGGGAGACCGGGGAGCTGTTTTTT
CASSPPARETGELFF
>TRBV27|TRBJ2-7|-
TGTGCCAGCAGTTTCGTCAGGGACTACGAGCAGTACTTC
CASSFVRDYEQYF
>TRBV6-1|TRBJ2-7|-
TGTCTGACCGGAGGCGGGGCCCCGGGTAACGAGCAGTACTTC
CLTGGGAPGNEQYF
>TRBV10-2|TRBJ2-1|-
TGCGCCAGCAGTGATCCGGACAGTTACTCAAGCTCCTACAATGAGCAGTTCTTC
CASSDPDSYSSSYNEQFF
>TRBV27|TRBJ1-1|-
TGTGCCAGCAGTTTAACACCCGACGTGGGACTAGCTGAAGCTTTCTTT
CASSLTPDVGLAEAFF
>TRBV2|TRBJ1-1|-
TGTGCCAGCAGTGACTTGGGGAGCCCAAGGGCTTTCTTT
CASSDLGSPRAFF
>TRBV5-1|TRBJ2-5|-
TGCGCCAGCAGCCGACAGCAAGAGACCCAGTACTTC
CASSRQQETQYF